The present T cell receptor (beta chain) was sequenced within a study of CD8+ T cells in alopecia areata. Study-wide background: Oral tofacitinib (5 to 10 mg twice daily) was administered to treated patients. General study findings and limits: Normal-skin resident alphabeta T cells also appear among scalp sample sequences. Mouse data revealed clearer TCR sharing than patient data did, a gap possibly tied to HLA.

In each case, RNA was isolated and then reverse transcribed into cDNA as the sequencing template. Sequencing was performed with immunoSEQ multiplex PCR; in TCRdb, only in-frame clones are kept and a portion is missing. This table holds about 210,000 clones, approximately 57% found once. This CDR3 comprises 15 residues. V shed 6 bases and J 7 bases; nucleotides not matched to a gene: 11. Germline V CDR1 and CDR2: KGHSH, LQKENI. Treatment of the sample: oral pan-JAK inhibitor, 5-10 mg twice daily. Remarks on this clone: Its specificity is unknown.

V usage is TRBV18 and J usage is TRBJ1-2; TRBD1 matches 10 bases. The TCR was taken from a human donor with alopecia areata. Source: CD4+ T cells sorted from blood, taken at week 4, from a patient treated with tofacitinib. As DNA, the CDR3 is TGTGCCAGCTCGTCAAGACATGGGGACAGGGGTGGCTACACCTTC. This encodes CASSSRHGDRGGYTF.